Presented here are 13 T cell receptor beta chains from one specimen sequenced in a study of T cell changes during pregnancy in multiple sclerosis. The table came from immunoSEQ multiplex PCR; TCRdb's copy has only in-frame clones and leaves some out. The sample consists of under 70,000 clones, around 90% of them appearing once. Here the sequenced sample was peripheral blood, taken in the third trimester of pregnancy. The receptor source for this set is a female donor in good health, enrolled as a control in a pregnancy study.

The CDR3 protein is CASSSSGSNEQFF. The CDR3, as DNA: TGTGCCAGCAGTTCTAGCGGCTCAAATGAGCAGTTCTTC. The rearrangement uses TRBV25-1 and TRBJ2-1; 7 bases map to TRBD2. V was pared by 5 bases and J by 7 bases, with 5 bases of the junction left unmatched. The CDR3 totals 13 residues. Germline V CDR1 and CDR2: MGHDK, SYGVNS. Full variable domain (missing parts from reference TRBV25-1 and TRBJ2-1): EADIYQTPRYLVIGTGKKITLECSQTMGHDKMYWYQQDPGMELHLIHYSYGVNSTEKGDLSSESTVSRIRTEHFPLTLESARPSHTSQYLCASSSSGSNEQFFGPGTRLTVL.

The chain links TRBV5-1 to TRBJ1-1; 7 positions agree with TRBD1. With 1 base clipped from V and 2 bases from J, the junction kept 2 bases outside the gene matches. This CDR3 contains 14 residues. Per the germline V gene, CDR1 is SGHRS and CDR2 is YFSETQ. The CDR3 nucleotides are TGCGCCAGCAGCTTGCACAGGGGAAACACTGAAGCTTTCTTT. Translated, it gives CASSLHRGNTEAFF.

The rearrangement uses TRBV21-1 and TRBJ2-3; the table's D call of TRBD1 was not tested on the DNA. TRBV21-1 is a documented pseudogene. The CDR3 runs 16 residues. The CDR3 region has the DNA TGTGCCAGCAGCCTCCGACAGGCGAAGGGGGCAGATACGCAGTATTTT. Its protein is CASSLRQAKGADTQYF.

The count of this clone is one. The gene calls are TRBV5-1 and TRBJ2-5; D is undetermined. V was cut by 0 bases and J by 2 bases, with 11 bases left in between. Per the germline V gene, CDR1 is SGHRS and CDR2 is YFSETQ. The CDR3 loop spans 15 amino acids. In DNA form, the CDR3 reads TGCGCCAGCAGCTTGGGTCAGAAACCTCAAGAGACCCAGTACTTC. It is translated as CASSLGQKPQETQYF.

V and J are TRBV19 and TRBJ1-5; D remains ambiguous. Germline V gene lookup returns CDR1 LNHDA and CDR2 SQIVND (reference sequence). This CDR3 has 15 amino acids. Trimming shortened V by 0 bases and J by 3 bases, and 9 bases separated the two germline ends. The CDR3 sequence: CASSIEAGFNQPQHF. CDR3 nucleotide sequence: TGTGCCAGTAGTATAGAGGCGGGTTTCAATCAGCCCCAGCATTTT.

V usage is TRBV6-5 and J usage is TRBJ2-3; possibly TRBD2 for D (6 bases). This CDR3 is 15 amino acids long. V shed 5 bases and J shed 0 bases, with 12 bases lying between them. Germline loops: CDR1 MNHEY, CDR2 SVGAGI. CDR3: CASSTGTSSTDTQYF. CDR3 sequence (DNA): TGTGCCAGCAGTACCGGGACTTCGAGCACAGATACGCAGTATTTT.

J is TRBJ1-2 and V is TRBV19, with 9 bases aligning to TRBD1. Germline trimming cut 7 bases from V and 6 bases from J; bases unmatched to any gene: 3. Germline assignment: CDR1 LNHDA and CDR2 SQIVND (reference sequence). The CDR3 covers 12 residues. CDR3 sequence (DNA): TGTGCCAGTACAAGGACAGGGGATGGCTACACCTTC. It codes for CASTRTGDGYTF.

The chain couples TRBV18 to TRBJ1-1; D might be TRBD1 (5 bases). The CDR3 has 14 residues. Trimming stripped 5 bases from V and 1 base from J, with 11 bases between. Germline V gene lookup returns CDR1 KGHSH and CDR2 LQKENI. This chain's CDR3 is CASSATGKNTEAFF. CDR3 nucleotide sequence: TGTGCCAGCTCAGCAACAGGCAAGAACACTGAAGCTTTCTTT.

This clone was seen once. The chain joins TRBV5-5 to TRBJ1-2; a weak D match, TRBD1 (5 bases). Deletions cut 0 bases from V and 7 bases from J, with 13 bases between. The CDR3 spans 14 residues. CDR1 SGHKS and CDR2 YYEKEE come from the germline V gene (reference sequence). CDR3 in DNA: TGTGCCAGCAGCTTGGGTCAGGGAGGAGGTGGCTACACCTTC. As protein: CASSLGQGGGGYTF.

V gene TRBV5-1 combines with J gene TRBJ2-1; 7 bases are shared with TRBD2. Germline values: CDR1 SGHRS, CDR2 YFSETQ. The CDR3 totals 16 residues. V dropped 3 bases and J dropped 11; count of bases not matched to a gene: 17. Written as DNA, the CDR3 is TGCGCCAGCAGCTCAGGGCTGGAGGCTAGCGGTTACCAGCAGTTCTTC. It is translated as CASSSGLEASGYQQFF.

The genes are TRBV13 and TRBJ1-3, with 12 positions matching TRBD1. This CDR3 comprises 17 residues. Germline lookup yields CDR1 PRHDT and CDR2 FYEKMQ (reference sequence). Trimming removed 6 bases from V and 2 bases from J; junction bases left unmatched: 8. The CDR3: CASSLPGQGATGNTIYF. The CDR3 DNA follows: TGTGCCAGCAGTTTGCCGGGACAGGGGGCTACTGGAAACACCATATATTTT. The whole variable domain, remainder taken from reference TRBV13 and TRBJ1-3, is AAGVIQSPRHLIKEKRETATLKCYPIPRHDTVYWYQQGPGQDPQFLISFYEKMQSDKGSIPDRFSAQQFSDYHSELNMSSLELGDSALYFCASSLPGQGATGNTIYFGEGSWLTVV.

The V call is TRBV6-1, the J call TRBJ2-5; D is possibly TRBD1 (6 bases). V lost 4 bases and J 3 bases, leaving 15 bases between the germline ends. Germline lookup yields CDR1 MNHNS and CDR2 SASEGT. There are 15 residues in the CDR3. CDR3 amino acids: CASSARGTQEETQYF. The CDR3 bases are TGTGCCAGCAGTGCCCGTGGGACACAGGAAGAGACCCAGTACTTC.

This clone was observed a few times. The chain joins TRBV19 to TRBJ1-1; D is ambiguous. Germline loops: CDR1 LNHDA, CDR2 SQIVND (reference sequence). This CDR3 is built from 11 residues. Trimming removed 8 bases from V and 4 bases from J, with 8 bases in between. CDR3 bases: TGTGCCAGTGCCGAGGGCACTGAAGCTTTCTTT. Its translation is CASAEGTEAFF.